The clone carrying this TCR beta chain showed up just a few times. What it binds is not known. The CDR3 loop spans 17 amino acids. Germline-derived CDR1 and CDR2 are MNHEY and SVGAGI. V lost 0 bases and J lost 0, with 9 bases in between. This entry comes from a study of response to subunit inactivated influenza vaccine. Whole-study findings and limits: The authors suggested that every seasonal influenza vaccination recruits few new T cells.

TCRdb re-called the RT-PCR reads through MiXCR, storing one row per CDR3 protein. The sample includes more than 450,000 distinct CDR3 sequences, about 11% seen only once; the top ten take approximately 11%. These same records also appear under a second study, on T cells expressing NK-cell markers. As that study records: 5'RACE template switching with UMIs produced the TCR beta cDNA. HCMV serostatus: seven of eight sequenced donors positive, one negative. As a fraction of CD8+ T cells, dominant NKG2C+ clonotypes reached about 1.0-7.0% in more than five donors.

J is TRBJ2-6 and V is TRBV6-5; tentative D call: TRBD1 (5 bases). The starting material was PBMCs from blood, obtained on the day of vaccination. This sequence originates from a man aged 45-65 years who received an inactivated influenza vaccine. CDR3 loop: CASSYSARDSGANVLTF. CDR3 DNA sequence: TGTGCCAGCAGTTACTCGGCCAGGGACTCTGGGGCCAACGTCCTGACTTTC.